A selection of T cell receptor beta chains follows, all from one sample in a study of beta chain features in type 1 diabetes. Assay used: immunoSEQ multiplex PCR; TCRdb lists only in-frame clones, some missing. The data contain 860,000 or so clones, about a sixth of them seen just once; the ten biggest clones take up 0.02% to 0.03%. The specimen sequenced was naive CD4+ T cells from blood. These TCRs come from a woman between 18 and 30 years old in good health. The CDR3 runs from the conserved cysteine through the conserved F or W. A D gene is named only where the DNA matches it firmly. Clone size, where shown, is once, few, many, or a class for clones that have expanded.

J	D	V	size	CDR3	DNA
TRBJ2-1	TRBD1	TRBV29-1	.	CSVRQGAYPYNEQFF	TGCAGCGTCCGACAGGGGGCATACCCTTACAATGAGCAGTTCTTC
TRBJ2-1	.	TRBV18	few	CASSPMGDTYNEQFF	TGTGCCAGCTCACCAATGGGGGACACCTACAATGAGCAGTTCTTC
TRBJ2-6	TRBD1	TRBV5-4	few	CASTRQGSSGANVLTF	TGTGCCAGCACCCGACAGGGTTCTTCGGGGGCCAACGTCCTGACTTTC
TRBJ2-5	TRBD2	TRBV7-3	few	CASSLSAGVGETQYF	TGTGCCAGCAGCTTATCGGCGGGAGTCGGGGAGACCCAGTACTTC
TRBJ2-3	TRBD1	TRBV29-1	.	CSVLPRDRVTDTQYF	TGCAGCGTCTTACCCCGGGACAGGGTCACAGATACGCAGTATTTT
TRBJ2-6	.	TRBV7-9	few	CASRRGRPGANVLTF	TGTGCCAGCAGACGGGGACGGCCGGGGGCCAACGTCCTGACTTTC
TRBJ2-1	TRBD1	TRBV19	few	CASSAPGQGINEQFF	TGTGCCAGTAGTGCTCCGGGACAGGGTATCAATGAGCAGTTCTTC
TRBJ2-7	.	TRBV28	few	CASDQGYEQYF	TGTGCCAGTGACCAGGGCTACGAGCAGTACTTC
TRBJ2-7	TRBD1	TRBV7-3	.	CASSVATGVPIHEQYF	TGTGCCAGCAGCGTAGCTACAGGGGTGCCTATCCACGAGCAGTACTTC
TRBJ2-6	.	TRBV28	.	CASCRGGIGANVLTF	TGTGCCAGTTGCCGTGGGGGGATTGGGGCCAACGTCCTGACTTTC
TRBJ2-1	TRBD1	TRBV5-6	few	CASSGVGQYNEQFF	TGTGCCAGCAGCGGCGTGGGACAGTACAATGAGCAGTTCTTC
TRBJ2-1	.	TRBV19	few	CASSIPLSSAEQFF	TGTGCCAGTAGTATCCCCCTCTCGTCGGCTGAGCAGTTCTTC
TRBJ2-1	.	TRBV11-2	few	CASSLGLDNEQFF	TGTGCCAGCAGCTTGGGACTCGACAATGAGCAGTTCTTC
TRBJ1-5	.	TRBV27	.	CASSLQGAATQPQHF	TGTGCCAGCAGTTTACAGGGAGCAGCTACTCAGCCCCAGCATTTT
TRBJ1-4	.	TRBV5-1	.	CASSLGASNEKLFF	TGCGCCAGCAGCTTAGGGGCTTCTAATGAAAAACTGTTTTTT
TRBJ2-3	TRBD1	TRBV2	few	CASSTTGGRTDTQYF	TGTGCCAGCAGTACAACAGGGGGGAGGACAGATACGCAGTATTTT
TRBJ1-2	.	TRBV19	few	CASSGQYGYTF	TGTGCCAGTTCTGGACAGTATGGCTACACCTTC
TRBJ2-2	.	TRBV5-1	.	CASSLGGRAGELFF	TGCGCCAGCAGCTTAGGCGGAAGGGCCGGGGAGCTGTTTTTT
TRBJ2-7	.	TRBV6-5	few	CASSSLTGSSYEQYF	TGTGCCAGCAGTTCTTTAACGGGCTCATCCTACGAGCAGTACTTC
TRBJ2-5	.	TRBV7-2	.	CASSGGDSKSETQYF	TGTGCCAGCAGCGGAGGGGACTCTAAGTCGGAGACCCAGTACTTC
TRBJ2-1	.	TRBV5-1	.	CASSLTPTGEQFF	TGCGCCAGCAGCTTGACACCTACGGGTGAGCAGTTCTTC
TRBJ2-7	.	TRBV7-9	few	CASSLWLGGPYEQYF	TGTGCCAGCAGCTTATGGCTGGGGGGACCCTACGAGCAGTACTTC
TRBJ2-5	.	TRBV9	few	CASSGTTRGLETQYF	TGTGCCAGCAGCGGGACGACAAGGGGACTTGAGACCCAGTACTTC
TRBJ2-5	.	TRBV11-2	.	CASSPLWGSVQETQYF	TGTGCCAGCAGCCCTCTATGGGGTAGCGTGCAAGAGACCCAGTACTTC
TRBJ2-3	TRBD1	TRBV11-2	few	CASSTRQGLFETQYF	TGTGCCAGCAGCACGCGACAGGGGCTATTCGAGACGCAGTATTTT
TRBJ2-5	.	TRBV9	.	CASSPLGDQETQYF	TGTGCCAGCAGTCCGTTGGGAGACCAAGAGACCCAGTACTTC
TRBJ2-3	TRBD2	TRBV25-1	few	CASSAGTTRTDTQYF	TGTGCCAGCAGCGCCGGGACTACTCGCACAGATACGCAGTATTTT
TRBJ1-1	.	TRBV5-4	few	CASSLGGGKNTEAFF	TGTGCCAGCAGCTTGGGCGGCGGAAAGAACACTGAAGCTTTCTTT
TRBJ1-4	.	TRBV20-1	.	CSAPKGEKLFF	TGCAGTGCCCCGAAGGGGGAAAAACTGTTTTTT